The clone carrying this TCR beta chain occurred a few times. The source of the sample is a study of memory CD4+ T cells and cytomegalovirus serostatus. Single viable CD3+CD4+CD8-CD45RO+ cells were sorted as the memory CD4+ T cells. CMV serostatus came from serum IgG against pp150, pp28, p38, p52. The repertoire was sequenced with immunoSEQ multiplex PCR; TCRdb's copy has only in-frame clones and lacks some. The sample records about 57,000 clones, more than 60% being singletons. Sequenced input: memory CD4+ T cells from blood. The TCR was taken from an adult in good health and CMV-seronegative.

Here the CDR3 DNA reads TGTGCCAGCAGCCCACCCGGGGTAGCGGGCCCCTACGAGCAGTACTTC. This gives the protein CASSPPGVAGPYEQYF. The gene calls are TRBV5-4 and TRBJ2-7; TRBD2 aligns across 7 bases. J gave up 2 bases and V 4 bases, and 12 bases lay outside the gene matches. Germline lookup yields CDR1 SGHNT and CDR2 YYREEE (reference sequence). The CDR3 sequence is 16 residues long. Looking up the rest from reference TRBV5-4 and TRBJ2-7 gives the full variable domain: ETGVTQSPTHLIKTRGQQVTLRCSSQSGHNTVSWYQQALGQGPQFIFQYYREEENGRGNFPPRFSGLQFPNYSSELNVNALELDDSALYLCASSPPGVAGPYEQYFGPGTRLTVT.